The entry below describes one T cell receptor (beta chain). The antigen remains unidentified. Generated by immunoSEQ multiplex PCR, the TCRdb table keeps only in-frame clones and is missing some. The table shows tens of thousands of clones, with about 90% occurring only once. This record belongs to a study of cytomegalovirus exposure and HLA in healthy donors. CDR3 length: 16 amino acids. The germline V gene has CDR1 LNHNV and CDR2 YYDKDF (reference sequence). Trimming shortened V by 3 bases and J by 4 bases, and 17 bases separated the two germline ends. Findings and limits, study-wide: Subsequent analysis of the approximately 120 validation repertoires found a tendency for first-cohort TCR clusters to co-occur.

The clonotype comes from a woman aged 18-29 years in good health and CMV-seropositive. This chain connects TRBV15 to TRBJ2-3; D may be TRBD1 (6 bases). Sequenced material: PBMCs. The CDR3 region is CATSSEQGSGADTQYF. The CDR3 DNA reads TGTGCCACCAGCAGTGAACAGGGAAGCGGAGCAGATACGCAGTATTTT.